Presented here are 25 T cell receptor beta chains from one specimen sequenced in a study of blood T cell repertoires in COVID-19. The table came from immunoSEQ multiplex PCR; TCRdb's copy has only in-frame clones and leaves some out. The data contain about 120,000 clones, less than 75% of them singletons. Sequencing input: peripheral blood. The receptors derive from a human donor with acute or convalescent COVID-19. The donor label of this sample is uncertain.

V is TRBV19 and J is TRBJ2-5, with 8 bases aligning to TRBD1. The ends lost 9 bases at V and 3 bases at J; junction bases unmatched: 6. Germline values: CDR1 LNHDA, CDR2 SQIVND (reference sequence). The CDR3 runs to 13 residues. The CDR3 reads CASRQGNEETQYF. The CDR3, as DNA: TGTGCCAGCCGACAGGGGAATGAAGAGACCCAGTACTTC.

This clone was observed a handful of times. This chain uses TRBV19 with TRBJ1-5; 7 nucleotides line up with TRBD1. CDR1 is LNHDA, CDR2 SQIVND, per germline (reference sequence). The length of the CDR3 is 16 residues. Trimming at V came to 6 bases and at J to 3 bases, leaving 11 bases not matched to a gene. CDR3 in DNA: TGTGCCAGTAGCCCCGCGACAGGGTTGATCAATCAGCCCCAGCATTTT. This translates into CASSPATGLINQPQHF.

The V gene is TRBV9, the J gene TRBJ2-2; tentative D call: TRBD2 (6 bases). V was shortened by 0 bases and J by 1 base, with 10 bases between the two germline ends. The CDR3 consists of 16 residues. Looked up from germline, CDR1 is SGDLS and CDR2 is YYNGEE. In nucleotides, the CDR3 is TGTGCCAGCAGCGTAGTGATGGGGGGGAACACCGGGGAGCTGTTTTTT. It is translated as CASSVVMGGNTGELFF.

The V and J genes are TRBV6-2 or TRBV6-3 and TRBJ2-7, with 9 bases aligning to TRBD1. Germline-derived CDR1 and CDR2 are MNHEY and SVGEGT. The trim removed 0 bases at V and 2 bases at J, leaving 17 bases unmatched. The CDR3 has 20 amino acids. The CDR3 protein is CASSYSPKTGGFIPTYEQYV. Here the CDR3 DNA reads TGTGCCAGCAGTTACTCACCTAAAACAGGGGGCTTTATTCCCACCTACGAGCAGTACGTC.

The chain employs TRBV2 and TRBJ2-1; tentatively, D is TRBD2 (6 bases). Germline V CDR1 and CDR2: SNHLY, FYNNEI. This CDR3 has 12 amino acids. V lost 9 bases and J lost 3, with 9 bases in between. In nucleotides, the CDR3 is TGTGCCAGGAGGGGACTCTACAATGAGCAGTTCTTC. Translation: CARRGLYNEQFF.

The V call is TRBV24-1, the J call TRBJ2-3; D not resolved. V lost 3 bases and J 0 bases, leaving 12 bases between the germline ends. This CDR3 spans 16 amino acids. CDR1 and CDR2 (germline): KGHDR, SFDVKD. The DNA of the CDR3 is TGTGCCACCAGTGATGATCTAAATCCTAGCACAGATACGCAGTATTTT. Residues: CATSDDLNPSTDTQYF.

The chain couples TRBV6-5 to TRBJ2-1; TRBD1 is a possible D gene (5 bases). The CDR3 contains 13 residues. The V end lost 6 bases, the J end lost 4 bases, and 10 bases lay between the germline ends. Germline CDR1 is MNHEY and CDR2 is SVGAGI. CDR3 sequence reads: CASSNTGYNEQFF. The CDR3 region has the DNA TGTGCCAGCAGCAATACAGGATACAATGAGCAGTTCTTC.

This clone showed up just a few times. This sequence joins TRBV28 and TRBJ1-6, with 7 bases aligning to TRBD1. The V and J ends lost 8 bases and 8 bases, in that order; junction bases with no gene match: 9. The CDR3 loop spans 14 amino acids. Looked up from germline, CDR1 is MDHEN and CDR2 is SYDVKM. Here the CDR3 reads CASCGQGDYSPLHF. DNA of the CDR3: TGTGCCAGCTGTGGGCAGGGGGATTATTCACCCCTCCACTTT.

The chain is built from TRBV27 and TRBJ2-1, with 8 positions matching TRBD2. CDR3 length equals 13 residues. The V segment lost 4 bases and the J segment 8 bases; nucleotides outside the gene matches: 4. The germline V gene encodes CDR1 MNHEY and CDR2 SMNVEV (reference sequence). In nucleotides, the CDR3 is TGTGCCAGCAGTTCGGGGGGGGTCGATGAGCAGTTCTTC. This sequence encodes CASSSGGVDEQFF.

The chain combines TRBV4-1 with TRBJ2-1; 11 bases are shared with TRBD2. CDR3 length equals 15 residues. Germline CDR1 MGHRA, CDR2 YSYEKL. V was pared by 1 base and J by 8 bases, with 4 bases of the junction left unmatched. The chain's CDR3 is CASSQVAGGYYEQFF. In nucleotides, the CDR3 is TGCGCCAGCAGCCAAGTAGCGGGGGGGTATTATGAGCAGTTCTTC.

This clone showed up just a few times. V usage is TRBV9 and J usage is TRBJ1-3; D possibly corresponds to TRBD1 (5 bases). V lost 3 bases and J 4 bases, leaving 14 bases between the germline ends. Germline-derived CDR1 and CDR2 are SGDLS and YYNGEE. This CDR3 contains 15 residues. CDR3 region: CASSGSVRAGNTIYF. The CDR3 DNA sequence: TGTGCCAGCAGCGGGAGCGTCAGGGCCGGAAACACCATATATTTT.

This clone has a single count. The gene calls are TRBV4-2 and TRBJ2-5; 9 nucleotides match TRBD2. CDR1 and CDR2 (germline): LGHNA, YNFKEQ. V gave up 4 bases and J gave up 5 bases; unmatched junction bases: 14. The CDR3 consists of 17 residues. The CDR3 here is CASSPQGSGGRLETQYF. For the CDR3, the DNA is TGTGCCAGCAGCCCCCAGGGGAGCGGGGGGAGGCTGGAGACCCAGTACTTC.

This clone appeared a single time. The chain is built from TRBV6-6 and TRBJ1-5; a possible D gene is TRBD1 (5 bases). CDR1 is MNHNY, CDR2 SVGAGI, per germline (reference sequence). The CDR3 consists of 13 residues. Trimming pared 6 bases from V and 3 bases from J, leaving 9 bases between. In DNA form, the CDR3 reads TGTGCCAGCAGGCAGGGAAACAATCAGCCCCAGCATTTT. Its protein product is CASRQGNNQPQHF.

The chain combines TRBV5-6 with TRBJ1-1; D is unclear. V lost 2 bases to trimming and J lost 5 bases, with 4 bases between them. Germline loops: CDR1 SGHDT, CDR2 YYEEEE. The CDR3 covers 11 residues. The CDR3 DNA sequence: TGTGCCAGCAGCTTTCGTACTGAAGCTTTCTTT. This translates into CASSFRTEAFF.

The V and J genes are TRBV7-9 and TRBJ1-1; possible D gene TRBD1, 5 bases. V was pared by 5 bases and J by 7 bases, with 17 bases between. The germline CDR1 and CDR2 sequences are SEHNR and FQNEAQ (reference sequence). The length of the CDR3 is 14 residues. The CDR3 reads CASSQVAGLIEAFF. Written as DNA, the CDR3 is TGTGCCAGCAGCCAAGTGGCAGGGCTGATTGAAGCTTTCTTT.

The chain links TRBV2 to TRBJ2-5, with D possibly matching TRBD1 (6 bases). The CDR3 is made up of 15 amino acids. V was cut by 2 bases and J by 5 bases, with 15 bases left in between. Germline V gives CDR1 SNHLY, CDR2 FYNNEI. The CDR3 loop reads CASSEPWGRGETQYF. The DNA of the CDR3 is TGTGCCAGCAGTGAACCCTGGGGGCGAGGGGAGACCCAGTACTTC.

This rearrangement joins TRBV20-1 to TRBJ1-2; D is possibly TRBD1 (6 bases). Germline CDR1 DFQATT, CDR2 SNEGSKA (reference sequence). V was shortened by 4 bases and J by 4 bases, with 16 bases between the two germline ends. The CDR3 contains 14 residues. The CDR3 is CSATEGGGVYGYTF. In DNA form, the CDR3 reads TGCAGTGCTACTGAAGGAGGGGGGGTCTATGGCTACACCTTC.

The V gene is TRBV6-5, the J gene TRBJ1-4; D gene ambiguous. Trimming cost V 2 bases and J 2 bases, with 12 bases left between them. CDR1 and CDR2 from the germline V gene are MNHEY and SVGAGI. The CDR3 extends over 16 amino acids. The CDR3 nucleotides are TGTGCCAGCAGTTACGGCAGCGCGAGGACTAATGAAAAACTGTTTTTT. Its protein is CASSYGSARTNEKLFF.

The chain recombines TRBV4-1 with TRBJ1-4, with TRBD1 matching 7 bases. Trimming removed 4 bases from V and 6 bases from J; junction bases left unmatched: 5. Germline CDR1 MGHRA, CDR2 YSYEKL. This CDR3 has 14 residues. CDR3 nucleotides: TGCGCCAGCAGCCGGGACAGCACTTATGAAAAACTGTTTTTT. Its translation is CASSRDSTYEKLFF.

The chain has TRBV28 and TRBJ2-7, with D possibly matching TRBD2 (6 bases). V was pared by 2 bases and J by 9 bases, with 11 bases between. The CDR3 length is 12 residues. From germline, CDR1 is MDHEN and CDR2 SYDVKM. The CDR3, as DNA: TGTGCCAGCAGTTTAAAGCTCGGGGGGCAGTACTTC. This sequence encodes CASSLKLGGQYF.

The chain carries TRBV5-4 and TRBJ2-5, with 9 nucleotides matching TRBD1. Per germline, CDR1 SGHNT and CDR2 YYREEE (reference sequence). Unmatched junction bases numbered 11, after V lost 6 bases and J lost 5 bases. The CDR3 is 15 residues long. DNA of the CDR3: TGTGCCAGCACCTTCTGGGGACAGGGCACCGAGACCCAGTACTTC. Translation gives CASTFWGQGTETQYF.

The chain employs TRBV7-9 and TRBJ2-7; D ambiguous. The CDR3 length is 16 residues. Germline V CDR1 and CDR2: SEHNR, FQNEAQ (reference sequence). Trimming took off 5 bases at V and 3 bases at J, with 20 bases between the two ends. The CDR3 DNA sequence: TGTGCCAGCAGCCTTTTCCTAGGCAGTAAGCTCTACGAGCAGTACTTC. Its translation is CASSLFLGSKLYEQYF.

J is TRBJ2-3 and V is TRBV5-1, with no clear D. Trimming left V 7 bases short and J 2 bases short, with 11 bases between. The CDR3 consists of 13 residues. Looked up from germline, CDR1 is SGHRS and CDR2 is YFSETQ. As DNA, the CDR3 is TGCGCCAGCCAAGACACAAACACAGATACGCAGTATTTT. It specifies CASQDTNTDTQYF.

The rearrangement joins TRBV2 to TRBJ1-5, with D tentatively TRBD1 (6 bases). V was cut by 3 bases and J by 6 bases, with 15 bases left in between. The CDR3 sequence is 15 residues long. Germline assignment: CDR1 SNHLY and CDR2 FYNNEI. CDR3 region: CASSEQQGGRQPQHF. The DNA for the CDR3 is TGTGCCAGCAGTGAGCAACAGGGAGGGCGTCAGCCCCAGCATTTT.

This rearrangement joins TRBV7-8 to TRBJ1-1; the D is unclear. The CDR3 runs to 15 residues. From germline, CDR1 is SGHVS and CDR2 FQNEAQ. Trimming cost V 1 base and J 6 bases, with 15 bases left between them. This chain's CDR3 is CASSLGGGGFAEAFF. The CDR3 DNA reads TGTGCCAGCAGCTTAGGAGGAGGTGGGTTCGCTGAAGCTTTCTTT.